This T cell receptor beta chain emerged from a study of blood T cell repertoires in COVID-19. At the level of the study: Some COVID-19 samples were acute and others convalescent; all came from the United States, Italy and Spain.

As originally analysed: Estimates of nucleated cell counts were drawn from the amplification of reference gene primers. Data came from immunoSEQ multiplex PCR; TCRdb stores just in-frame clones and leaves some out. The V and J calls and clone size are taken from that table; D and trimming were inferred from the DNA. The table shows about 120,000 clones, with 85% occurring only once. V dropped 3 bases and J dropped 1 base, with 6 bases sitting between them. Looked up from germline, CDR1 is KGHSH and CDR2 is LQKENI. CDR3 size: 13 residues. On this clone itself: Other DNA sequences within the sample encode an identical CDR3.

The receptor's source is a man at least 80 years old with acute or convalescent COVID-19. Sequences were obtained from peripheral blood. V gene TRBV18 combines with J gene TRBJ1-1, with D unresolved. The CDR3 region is CASSPRENTEAFF. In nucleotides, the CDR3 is TGTGCCAGCTCACCCCGGGAGAACACTGAAGCTTTCTTT.